The 14 T cell receptor beta chains presented below share a single source sample, sequenced in a study of regulatory T cells in long-lasting Graves disease. Arm-PCR of CDR3 regions and iRepertoire HTBI primers were used to build TCR beta libraries. TCRdb re-analysed the multiplex PCR reads in MiXCR, keeping a single row per CDR3 protein. The sample yields under 300,000 distinct CDR3 sequences, 15% to 20% seen once. The time point denotes: newly diagnosed GD, antithyroid drugs for less than 3 months. Making the TCR library involved RNA that had been extracted from PBMCs. This sample was shared with a second study, whose subject was T cells in Graves' hyperthyroidism and ophthalmopathy.

Sequences were derived from peripheral blood mononuclear cells (PBMCs), sampled at new diagnosis, from a patient treated with antithyroid drugs. The origin of the receptors is a woman aged 25 to 39 with Graves disease.

J is TRBJ1-3 and V is TRBV5-6; TRBD1 is a possible D gene (5 bases). Germline V gives CDR1 SGHDT, CDR2 YYEEEE. The V end was cut by 6 bases, the J end by 0 bases, with 10 bases between. The CDR3 runs 14 residues. Here the CDR3 reads CASTWGNSGNTIYF. The CDR3 coding sequence is TGTGCCAGCACCTGGGGGAACTCTGGAAACACCATATATTTT.

This clonotype was found many times. CDR3 sequence reads: CASSYSPTQAYTEAFF. The CDR3 nucleotides are TGTGCCAGCAGTTACTCCCCCACGCAGGCCTACACTGAAGCTTTCTTT. This chain connects TRBV6-9 to TRBJ1-1; D not certain. Germline assignment: CDR1 MNHGY and CDR2 SVAAGI. The CDR3 spans 16 residues. Trimming took off 3 bases at V and 3 bases at J, with 17 bases between the two ends.

This clonotype was picked up many times. This chain uses TRBV20-1 with TRBJ1-5, with no clear D. V lost 5 bases and J 1 base, leaving 15 bases between the germline ends. CDR3 length: 15 amino acids. CDR1 and CDR2 (germline): DFQATT, SNEGSKA (reference sequence). CDR3 amino acids: CSALRQEGSNQPQHF. In DNA form, the CDR3 reads TGCAGTGCTCTTCGGCAGGAGGGAAGCAATCAGCCCCAGCATTTT.

On this clonotype itself: A far larger clone is only one base removed, so a read error is likely. V gene TRBV11-3 combines with J gene TRBJ1-2; no reliable D call. Germline CDR1 is SGHNT and CDR2 is YENEEA. CDR3 size: 13 residues. The CDR3 DNA sequence: TGCGCCAGCAGCCGGGCACGACAAAGGGGCTACACCTTC. This translates into CASSRARQRGYTF.

Here the CDR3 reads CASTIGSIRAGNTIYF. The CDR3 nucleotides are TGTGCCAGCACCATAGGGAGTATTAGGGCTGGAAACACCATATATTTT. The chain combines TRBV12-3 or TRBV12-4 with TRBJ1-3; no clear D. The CDR3 has 16 amino acids. Trimming took off 7 bases at V and 2 bases at J, with 18 bases between the two ends.

This clonotype was recorded at least ten times. V is TRBV3-1 and J is TRBJ2-1; the D gene is possibly TRBD2 (5 bases). Trimming stripped 4 bases from V and 8 bases from J, with 12 bases between. The germline CDR1 and CDR2 sequences are LGHDT and YNNKEL (reference sequence). The length of the CDR3 is 13 residues. DNA of the CDR3: TGTGCCAGCAGCCGGAACGGGGTCGATGAGCAGTTCTTC. Translating gives CASSRNGVDEQFF.

This clonotype was detected a few times. With only one base between it and a far larger clone, this is likely a read error. The rearrangement joins TRBV18 to TRBJ2-3; 7 bases fit TRBD1. The end of the DNA is better explained by TRBJ2-7, so the J call may be wrong. Germline CDR1 is KGHSH and CDR2 is LQKENI. CDR3 length: 12 amino acids. The CDR3 nucleotides are TGTGCCAGCTCGCGAACAGGGGATGAGCAGTACTTC. It specifies CASSRTGDEQYF.

Concerning this clonotype itself: This sequence is one base from a far larger clone and is likely a read error. The chain recombines TRBV7-8 with TRBJ2-1; TRBD2 aligns across 8 bases. The length of the CDR3 is 16 residues. Germline V CDR1 and CDR2: SGHVS, FQNEAQ. The CDR3 coding sequence is TGTGCCAGCAGCTTAGGCGGCGGGGGGTTTTACAATGAGCAGCTCTTC. Its translation: CASSLGGGGFYNEQLF.

At least ten counts were recorded for this clonotype. This chain links TRBV11-2 with TRBJ1-1; no firm D call. This CDR3 is 13 amino acids long. CDR1 and CDR2 (germline): SGHAT, FQNNGV. The V and J ends lost 6 bases and 4 bases respectively, with 12 bases between them. The CDR3: CASSQTRGTEAFF. CDR3 in DNA: TGTGCCAGCAGTCAGACCCGGGGCACTGAAGCTTTCTTT.

This clonotype was detected ten times or more. The J gene is TRBJ2-2, the V gene TRBV6-2 or TRBV6-3, with a weak D call TRBD1 (5 bases). CDR1 and CDR2 (germline): MNHEY, SVGEGT. This CDR3 contains 17 residues. V gave up 0 bases and J gave up 1 base, with 12 bases separating them. The CDR3 region has the DNA TGTGCCAGCAGTTACTCGATTAATACAGGGAACACCGGGGAGCTGTTTTTT. It encodes CASSYSINTGNTGELFF.

This clonotype was counted at least ten times. The chain has TRBV7-2 and TRBJ2-3, with TRBD1 matching 7 bases. The V segment lost 5 bases and the J segment 4 bases; nucleotides outside the gene matches: 21. CDR1 is SGHTA and CDR2 is FQGNSA in the germline V gene. CDR3 length: 19 amino acids. In DNA form, the CDR3 reads TGTGCCAGCAGCAAACCCGGGACAGAGTCCATCATCTTCGCAGATACGCAGTATTTT. It yields the protein CASSKPGTESIIFADTQYF.

Many counts were recorded for this clonotype. The chain links TRBV7-8 to TRBJ1-2; D is uncertain. The V end lost 0 bases, the J end lost 8 bases, and 10 bases lay between the germline ends. The CDR3 has 13 amino acids. Germline V gene lookup returns CDR1 SGHVS and CDR2 FQNEAQ. The CDR3 DNA reads TGTGCCAGCAGCTTAGCTGACCGTGGAGGCTACACCTTC. Amino acid sequence: CASSLADRGGYTF.

For this clonotype: This may arise from a read error, as a much more abundant clone is one base away. The rearrangement joins TRBV2 to TRBJ2-5, with D possibly being TRBD2 (5 bases). The CDR3 runs to 11 residues. V was pared by 6 bases and J by 11 bases, with 13 bases between. In germline, CDR1 is SNHLY, CDR2 FYNNEI. The DNA of the CDR3 is TGTGCCAGCAGGAGTCGTTGGGAGCAGTACTTC. It codes for CASRSRWEQYF. Full variable domain (outside the CDR3, taken from reference TRBV2 and TRBJ2-5): EPEVTQTPSHQVTQMGQEVILRCVPISNHLYFYWYRQILGQKVEFLVSFYNNEISEKSEIFDDQFSVERPDGSNFTLKIRSTKLEDSAMYFCASRSRWEQYFGPGTRLLVL.

The chain carries TRBV20-1 and TRBJ1-6; D not certain. This CDR3 comprises 13 residues. From germline, CDR1 is DFQATT and CDR2 SNEGSKA (reference sequence). V lost 1 base and J lost 7, with 8 bases in between. The CDR3 DNA sequence: TGCAGTGCTAGAGCCCACGGCAATTCACCCCTCCACTTT. Protein: CSARAHGNSPLHF.